Listed below are T cell receptor beta chains from one sample, sequenced in a study of T cell responses to AZD1222 COVID-19 vaccine. Here immunoSEQ multiplex PCR was the method, and the copy in TCRdb shows in-frame clones only, minus some. The table shows about 110,000 clones, with about 89% occurring only once. This specimen consisted of peripheral blood, obtained 28 days after the second AZD1222 dose. The receptor set was obtained from an adult who received the AZD1222 COVID-19 vaccine. CDR3s include the opening cysteine and the closing phenylalanine or tryptophan. D genes are given only for firm matches. Size tells how often a clone was seen (once, few, many) or the class of an expanded clone, and some rows leave it out.

v_call,j_call,d_call,clone_size,cdr3_nt,cdr3_aa
TRBV7-3,TRBJ2-2,.,.,TGTGCCAGCAGCTTAACCGGTTTCCTAGCCGGGGAGCTGTTTTTT,CASSLTGFLAGELFF
TRBV9,TRBJ1-2,.,.,TGTGCCAGCAGCGTAGTCGGGGGGCGCAACTATGGCTACACCTTC,CASSVVGGRNYGYTF
TRBV5-8,TRBJ2-3,.,.,TGTGCCAGCAGCGTCTCGGGGGATACGCAGTATTTT,CASSVSGDTQYF
TRBV18,TRBJ1-2,TRBD1,.,TGTGCCAGCTCACCCACGCAGGGGGCAAATACCTATGGCTACACCTTC,CASSPTQGANTYGYTF
TRBV6-1,TRBJ1-1,.,.,TGTGCCAGCAGTGAGGGGAGCCCGAACACTGAAGCTTTCTTT,CASSEGSPNTEAFF
TRBV7-3,TRBJ2-7,.,.,TGTGCCAGCAGCTTAAACCGGGGGGCGACGATGGGCGAGCAGTACTTC,CASSLNRGATMGEQYF
TRBV6-5,TRBJ1-1,TRBD1,.,TGTGCCAGCAGAAACAGGGGGCGGGGGACTGAAGCTTTCTTT,CASRNRGRGTEAFF
TRBV5-1,TRBJ1-1,.,.,TGCGCCAGCAGCTCCGGGACGGCAACTGAAGCTTTCTTT,CASSSGTATEAFF
TRBV5-1,TRBJ1-1,TRBD1,.,TGCGCCAGCAGCAAGACAGGGGGGAACACTGAAGCTTTCTTT,CASSKTGGNTEAFF
TRBV19,TRBJ1-1,.,.,TGTGCCAGTAGTATAAGGGGCAGGTTGGACACTGAAGCTTTCTTT,CASSIRGRLDTEAFF
TRBV30,TRBJ1-1,TRBD1,.,TGTGCCTGCGGACAGGGAGGGACTGAAGCTTTCTTT,CACGQGGTEAFF
TRBV5-1,TRBJ2-7,TRBD2,.,TGCGCCAGCAGTCGAGGGGGGACTAGCGGGAGAGACGAGCAGTACTTC,CASSRGGTSGRDEQYF
TRBV30,TRBJ1-3,TRBD1,.,TGTGCCTGGAGTACGACAGGGGGCTCTGGAAACACCATATATTTT,CAWSTTGGSGNTIYF
TRBV6-5,TRBJ1-4,TRBD1,.,TGTGCCAGCAGTTCCGGGACAGAGAATGAAAAACTGTTTTTT,CASSSGTENEKLFF
TRBV7-3,TRBJ2-1,.,.,TGTGCCAGCAGCCCAAGGCTCTCTTCCTACAATGAGCAGTTCTTC,CASSPRLSSYNEQFF
TRBV30,TRBJ1-3,.,few,TGTGCCTGGAGTGGAAACACCATATATTTT,CAWSGNTIYF
TRBV7-9,TRBJ1-2,.,.,TGTGCCAGCAGAAGGGGTGAATTGACGGCCTATGGCTACACCTTC,CASRRGELTAYGYTF
TRBV27,TRBJ2-1,TRBD2,.,TGTGCCAGCAGTTTCGGACTAGCGGGAGGGTTTGAGCAGTTCTTC,CASSFGLAGGFEQFF
TRBV30,TRBJ2-5,TRBD1,.,TGTGCCTGGAAGGGACAGCAAGAGACCCAGTACTTC,CAWKGQQETQYF
TRBV27,TRBJ2-7,TRBD1,.,TGTGCCAGCGCTAGCCGCCACAGGGGCGGCGAGCAGTACTTC,CASASRHRGGEQYF
TRBV7-9,TRBJ1-6,.,few,TGTGCCAGCAGCTTAGCGTGGGGATATTCACCCCTCCACTTT,CASSLAWGYSPLHF
TRBV10-3,TRBJ1-4,.,.,TGTGCCATCAGACCGACGGAAAATGAAAAACTGTTTTTT,CAIRPTENEKLFF
TRBV7-2,TRBJ1-2,.,.,TGTGCCAGCAGCGTTGGTGTTGGCTACACCTTC,CASSVGVGYTF
TRBV7-3,TRBJ1-5,.,.,TGTGCCAGCAGCTTAGATGGCAATCAGCCCCAGCATTTT,CASSLDGNQPQHF
TRBV5-3,TRBJ1-4,.,.,TGTGCCAGAAGTTGGACCGTCTTGAGGGAAAAACTGTTTTTT,CARSWTVLREKLFF
TRBV3-1/TRBV3-2,TRBJ2-1,.,.,TGTGCCAGCAGCCAAGATTTGGGGGGTTGGTACAATGAGCAGTTCTTC,CASSQDLGGWYNEQFF
TRBV3-1/TRBV3-2,TRBJ2-6,.,.,TGTGCCAGCAGCCAAGGGAGCTCTGGGGCCAACGTCCTGACTTTC,CASSQGSSGANVLTF